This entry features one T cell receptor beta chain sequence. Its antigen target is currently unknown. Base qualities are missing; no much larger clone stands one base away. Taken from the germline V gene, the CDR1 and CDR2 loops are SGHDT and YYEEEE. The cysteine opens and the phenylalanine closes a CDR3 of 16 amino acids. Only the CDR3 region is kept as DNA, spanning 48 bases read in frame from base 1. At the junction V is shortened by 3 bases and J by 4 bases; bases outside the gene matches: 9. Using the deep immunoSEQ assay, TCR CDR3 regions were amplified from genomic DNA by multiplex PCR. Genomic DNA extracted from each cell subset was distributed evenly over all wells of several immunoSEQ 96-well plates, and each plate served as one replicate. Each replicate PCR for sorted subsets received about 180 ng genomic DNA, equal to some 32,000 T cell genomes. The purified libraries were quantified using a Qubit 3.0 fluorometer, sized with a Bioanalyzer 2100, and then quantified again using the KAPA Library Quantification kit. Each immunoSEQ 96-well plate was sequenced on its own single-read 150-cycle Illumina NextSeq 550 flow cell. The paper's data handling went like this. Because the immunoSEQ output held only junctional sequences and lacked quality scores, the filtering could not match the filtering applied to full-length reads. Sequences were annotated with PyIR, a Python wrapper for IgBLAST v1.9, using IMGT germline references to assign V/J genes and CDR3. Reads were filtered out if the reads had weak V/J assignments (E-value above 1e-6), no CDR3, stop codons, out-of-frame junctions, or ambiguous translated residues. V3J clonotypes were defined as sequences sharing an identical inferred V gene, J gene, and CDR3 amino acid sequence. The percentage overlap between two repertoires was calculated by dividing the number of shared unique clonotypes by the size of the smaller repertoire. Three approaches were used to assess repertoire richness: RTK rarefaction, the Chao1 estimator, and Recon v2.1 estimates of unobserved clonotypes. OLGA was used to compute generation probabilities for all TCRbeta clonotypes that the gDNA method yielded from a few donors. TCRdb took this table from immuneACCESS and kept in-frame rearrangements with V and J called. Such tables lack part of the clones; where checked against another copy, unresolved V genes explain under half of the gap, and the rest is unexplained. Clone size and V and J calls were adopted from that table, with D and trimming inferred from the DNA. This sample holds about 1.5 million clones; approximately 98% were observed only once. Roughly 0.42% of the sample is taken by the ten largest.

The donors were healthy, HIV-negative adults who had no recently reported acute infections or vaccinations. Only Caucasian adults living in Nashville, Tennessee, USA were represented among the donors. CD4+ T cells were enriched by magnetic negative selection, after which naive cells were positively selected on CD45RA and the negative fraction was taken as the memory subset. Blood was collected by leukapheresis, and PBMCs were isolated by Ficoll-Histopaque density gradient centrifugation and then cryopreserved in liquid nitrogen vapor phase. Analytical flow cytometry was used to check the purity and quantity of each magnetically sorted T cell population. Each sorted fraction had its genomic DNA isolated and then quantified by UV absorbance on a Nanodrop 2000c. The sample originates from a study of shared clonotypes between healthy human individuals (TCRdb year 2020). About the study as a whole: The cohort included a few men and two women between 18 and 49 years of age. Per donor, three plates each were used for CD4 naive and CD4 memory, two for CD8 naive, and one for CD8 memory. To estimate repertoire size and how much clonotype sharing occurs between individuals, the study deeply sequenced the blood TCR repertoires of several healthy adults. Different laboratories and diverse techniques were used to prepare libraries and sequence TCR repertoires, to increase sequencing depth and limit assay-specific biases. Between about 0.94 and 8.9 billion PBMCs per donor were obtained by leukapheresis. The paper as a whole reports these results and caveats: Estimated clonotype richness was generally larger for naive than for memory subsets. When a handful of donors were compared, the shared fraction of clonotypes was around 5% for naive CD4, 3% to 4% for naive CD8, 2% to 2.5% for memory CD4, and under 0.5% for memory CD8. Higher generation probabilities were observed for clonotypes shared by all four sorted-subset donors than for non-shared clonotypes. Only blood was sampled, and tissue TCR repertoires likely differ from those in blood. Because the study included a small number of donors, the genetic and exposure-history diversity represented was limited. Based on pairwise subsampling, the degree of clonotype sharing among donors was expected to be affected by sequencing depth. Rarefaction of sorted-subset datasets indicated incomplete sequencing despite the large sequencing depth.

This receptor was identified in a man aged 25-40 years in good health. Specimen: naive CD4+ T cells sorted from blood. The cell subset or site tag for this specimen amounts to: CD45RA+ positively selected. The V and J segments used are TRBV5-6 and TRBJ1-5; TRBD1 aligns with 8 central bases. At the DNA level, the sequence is TGTGCCAGCAGCTGGAGGGGGACAGGTAATAATCAGCCCCAGCATTTT. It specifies CASSWRGTGNNQPQHF.